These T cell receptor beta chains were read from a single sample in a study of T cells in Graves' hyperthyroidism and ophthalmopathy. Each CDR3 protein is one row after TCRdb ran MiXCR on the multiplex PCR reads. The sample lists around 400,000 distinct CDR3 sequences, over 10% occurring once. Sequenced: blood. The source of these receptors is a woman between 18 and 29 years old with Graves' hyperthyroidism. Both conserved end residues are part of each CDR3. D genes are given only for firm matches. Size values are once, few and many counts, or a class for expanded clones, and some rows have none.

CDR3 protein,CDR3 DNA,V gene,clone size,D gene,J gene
CASTRGAYYNEQFF,TGTGCCAGCACCCGGGGGGCTTACTACAATGAGCAGTTCTTC,TRBV12-3/TRBV12-4,many,.,TRBJ2-1
CASSAGDGVYSPLHF,TGTGCCAGCAGTGCCGGGGACGGAGTTTATTCACCCCTCCACTTT,TRBV6-1,few,.,TRBJ1-6
CASSPAFPSTDTQYF,TGTGCCAGCAGCCCGGCCTTCCCTAGCACAGATACGCAGTATTTT,TRBV2,many,.,TRBJ2-3
CASSPLVGGQPDTQYF,TGTGCCAGCAGTCCCCTGGTAGGGGGCCAGCCAGATACGCAGTATTTT,TRBV6-1,many,TRBD1,TRBJ2-3
CSAAAETQYF,TGCAGTGCGGCAGCAGAGACCCAGTACTTC,TRBV20-1,many,.,TRBJ2-5
CASYEGVGGYTF,TGTGCCAGCTACGAGGGGGTAGGGGGCTACACCTTC,TRBV2,many,.,TRBJ1-2
CASSFFMNQETQYF,TGTGCCAGCAGTTTCTTCATGAACCAAGAGACCCAGTACTTC,TRBV27,.,.,TRBJ2-5
CASSPTHETQYF,TGTGCCAGCAGCCCAACGCACGAGACCCAGTACTTC,TRBV5-8,many,.,TRBJ2-5
CASSSGASTDTQYF,TGTGCCAGCAGCTCGGGGGCTAGCACAGATACGCAGTATTTT,TRBV7-3,many,.,TRBJ2-3
CASSPGTASRHEKLFF,TGTGCCAGCAGCCCAGGGACGGCTTCACGCCATGAAAAACTGTTTTTT,TRBV7-3,once,.,TRBJ1-4
CASFTYYNEQFF,TGTGCCAGCTTTACCTATTACAATGAGCAGTTCTTC,TRBV6-1,many,.,TRBJ2-1
CASSESRLQLEAFF,TGCGCCAGCAGTGAGTCGCGCCTACAGCTTGAAGCTTTCTTT,TRBV10-2,.,.,TRBJ1-1